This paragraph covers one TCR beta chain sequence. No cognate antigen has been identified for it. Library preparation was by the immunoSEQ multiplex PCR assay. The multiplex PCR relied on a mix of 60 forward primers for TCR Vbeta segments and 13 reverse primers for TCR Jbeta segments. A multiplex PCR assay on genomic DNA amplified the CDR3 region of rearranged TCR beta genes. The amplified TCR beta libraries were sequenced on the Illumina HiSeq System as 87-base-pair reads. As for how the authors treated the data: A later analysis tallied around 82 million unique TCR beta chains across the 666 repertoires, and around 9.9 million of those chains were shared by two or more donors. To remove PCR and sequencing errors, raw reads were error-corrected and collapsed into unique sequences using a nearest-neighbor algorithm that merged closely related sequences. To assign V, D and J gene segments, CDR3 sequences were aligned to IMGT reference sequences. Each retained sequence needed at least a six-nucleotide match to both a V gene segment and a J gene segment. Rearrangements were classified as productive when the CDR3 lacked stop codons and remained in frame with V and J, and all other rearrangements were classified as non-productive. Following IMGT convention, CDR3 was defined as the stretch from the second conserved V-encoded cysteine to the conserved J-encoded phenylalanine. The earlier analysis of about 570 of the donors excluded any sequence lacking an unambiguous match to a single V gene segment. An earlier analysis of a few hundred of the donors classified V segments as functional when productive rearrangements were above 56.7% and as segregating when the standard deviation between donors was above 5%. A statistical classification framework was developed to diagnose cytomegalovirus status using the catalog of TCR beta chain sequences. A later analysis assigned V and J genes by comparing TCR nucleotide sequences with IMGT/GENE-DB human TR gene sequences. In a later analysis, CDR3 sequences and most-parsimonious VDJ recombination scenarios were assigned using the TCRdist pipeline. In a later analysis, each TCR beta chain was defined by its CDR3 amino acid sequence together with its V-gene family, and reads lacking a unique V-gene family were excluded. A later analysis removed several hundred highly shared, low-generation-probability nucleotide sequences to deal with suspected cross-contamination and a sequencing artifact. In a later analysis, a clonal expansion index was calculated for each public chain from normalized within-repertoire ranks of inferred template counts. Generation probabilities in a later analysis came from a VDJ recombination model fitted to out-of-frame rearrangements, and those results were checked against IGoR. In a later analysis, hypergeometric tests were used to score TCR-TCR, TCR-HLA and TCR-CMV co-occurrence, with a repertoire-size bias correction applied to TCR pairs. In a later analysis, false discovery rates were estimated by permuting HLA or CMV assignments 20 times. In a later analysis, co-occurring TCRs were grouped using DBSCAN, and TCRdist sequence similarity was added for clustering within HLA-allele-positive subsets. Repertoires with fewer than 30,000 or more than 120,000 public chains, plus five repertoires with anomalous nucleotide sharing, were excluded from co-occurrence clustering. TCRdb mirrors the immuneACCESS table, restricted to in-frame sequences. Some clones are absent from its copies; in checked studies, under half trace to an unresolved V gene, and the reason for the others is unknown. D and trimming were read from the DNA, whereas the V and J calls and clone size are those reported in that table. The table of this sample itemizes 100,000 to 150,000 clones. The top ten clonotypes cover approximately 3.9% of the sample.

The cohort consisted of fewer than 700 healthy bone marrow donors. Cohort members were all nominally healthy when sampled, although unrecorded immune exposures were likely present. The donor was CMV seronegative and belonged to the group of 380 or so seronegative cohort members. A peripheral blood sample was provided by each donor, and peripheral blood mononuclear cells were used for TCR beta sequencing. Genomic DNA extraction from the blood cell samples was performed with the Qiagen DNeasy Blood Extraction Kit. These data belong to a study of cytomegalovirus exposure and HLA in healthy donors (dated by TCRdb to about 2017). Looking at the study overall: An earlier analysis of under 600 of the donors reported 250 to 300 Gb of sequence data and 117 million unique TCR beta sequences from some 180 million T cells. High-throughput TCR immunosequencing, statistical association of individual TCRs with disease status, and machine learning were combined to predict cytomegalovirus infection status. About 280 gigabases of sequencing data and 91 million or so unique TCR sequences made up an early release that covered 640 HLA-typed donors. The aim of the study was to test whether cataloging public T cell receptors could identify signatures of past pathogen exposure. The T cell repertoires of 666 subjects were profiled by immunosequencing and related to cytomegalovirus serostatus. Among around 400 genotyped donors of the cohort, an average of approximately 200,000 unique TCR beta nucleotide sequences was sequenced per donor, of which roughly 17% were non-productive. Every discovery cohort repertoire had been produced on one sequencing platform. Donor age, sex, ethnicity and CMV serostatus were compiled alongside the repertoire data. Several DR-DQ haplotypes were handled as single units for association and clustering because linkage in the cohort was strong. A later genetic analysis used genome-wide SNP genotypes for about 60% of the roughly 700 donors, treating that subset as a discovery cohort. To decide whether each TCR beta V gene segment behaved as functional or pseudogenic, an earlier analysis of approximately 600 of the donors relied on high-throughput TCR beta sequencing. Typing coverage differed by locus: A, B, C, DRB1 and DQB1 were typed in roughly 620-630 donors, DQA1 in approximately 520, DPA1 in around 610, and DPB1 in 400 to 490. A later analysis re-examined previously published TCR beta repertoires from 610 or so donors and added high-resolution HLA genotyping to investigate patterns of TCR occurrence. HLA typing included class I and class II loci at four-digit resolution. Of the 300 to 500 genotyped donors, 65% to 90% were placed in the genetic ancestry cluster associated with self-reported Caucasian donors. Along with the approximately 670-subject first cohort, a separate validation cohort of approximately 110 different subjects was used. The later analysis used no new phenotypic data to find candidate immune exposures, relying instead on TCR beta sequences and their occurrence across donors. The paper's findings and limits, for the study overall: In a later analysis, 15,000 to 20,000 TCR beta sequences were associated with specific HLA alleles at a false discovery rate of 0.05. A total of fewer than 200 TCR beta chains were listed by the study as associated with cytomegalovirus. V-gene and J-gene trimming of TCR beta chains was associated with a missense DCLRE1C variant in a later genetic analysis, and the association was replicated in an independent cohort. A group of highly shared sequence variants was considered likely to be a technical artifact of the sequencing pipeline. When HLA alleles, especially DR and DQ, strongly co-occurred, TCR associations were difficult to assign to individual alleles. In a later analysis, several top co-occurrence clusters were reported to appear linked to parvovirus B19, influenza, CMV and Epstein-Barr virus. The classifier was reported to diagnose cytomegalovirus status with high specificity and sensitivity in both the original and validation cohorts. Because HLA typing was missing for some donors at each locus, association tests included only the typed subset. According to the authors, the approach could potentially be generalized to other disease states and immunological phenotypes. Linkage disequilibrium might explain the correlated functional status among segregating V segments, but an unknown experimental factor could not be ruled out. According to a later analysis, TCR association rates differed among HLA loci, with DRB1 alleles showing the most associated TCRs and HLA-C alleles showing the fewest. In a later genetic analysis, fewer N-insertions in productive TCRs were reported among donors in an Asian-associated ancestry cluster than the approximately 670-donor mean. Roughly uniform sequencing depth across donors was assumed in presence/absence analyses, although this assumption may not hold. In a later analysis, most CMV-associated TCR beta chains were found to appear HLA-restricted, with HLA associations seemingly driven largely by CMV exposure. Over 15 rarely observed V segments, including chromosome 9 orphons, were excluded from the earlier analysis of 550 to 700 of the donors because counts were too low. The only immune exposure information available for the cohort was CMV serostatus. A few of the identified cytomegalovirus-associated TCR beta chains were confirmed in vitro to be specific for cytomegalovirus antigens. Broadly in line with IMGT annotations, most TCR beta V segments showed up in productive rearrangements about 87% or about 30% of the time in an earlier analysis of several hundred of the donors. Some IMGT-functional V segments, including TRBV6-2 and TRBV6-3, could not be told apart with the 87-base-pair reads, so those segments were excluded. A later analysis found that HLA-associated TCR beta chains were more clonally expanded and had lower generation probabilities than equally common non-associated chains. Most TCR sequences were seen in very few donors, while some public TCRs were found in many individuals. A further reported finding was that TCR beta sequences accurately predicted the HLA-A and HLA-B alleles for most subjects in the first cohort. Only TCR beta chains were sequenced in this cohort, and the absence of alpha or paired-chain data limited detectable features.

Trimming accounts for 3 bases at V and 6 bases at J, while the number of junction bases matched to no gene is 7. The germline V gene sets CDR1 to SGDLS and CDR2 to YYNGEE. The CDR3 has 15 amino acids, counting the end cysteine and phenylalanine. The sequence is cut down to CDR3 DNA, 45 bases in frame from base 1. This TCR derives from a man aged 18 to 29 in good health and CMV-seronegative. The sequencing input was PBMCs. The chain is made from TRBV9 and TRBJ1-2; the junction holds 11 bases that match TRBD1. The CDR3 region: CASSGRTGGANGYTF. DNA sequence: TGTGCCAGCAGCGGACGGACAGGGGGCGCGAATGGCTACACCTTC.